The present TCR beta chain was sequenced within a study of blood T cell repertoires in COVID-19. Background on the study: Specimens from acute and convalescent COVID-19 originated in the United States, Italy and Spain.

Sequencing was performed with immunoSEQ multiplex PCR; in TCRdb, only in-frame clones are kept and a portion is missing. The profile shows around 250,000 clones, 84% of them singletons. V was clipped by 1 base and J by 3 bases; unmatched bases: 0. This CDR3 has 14 residues. Germline lookup yields CDR1 LGHNA and CDR2 YNFKEQ. Participant age was roughly 18 to 90 years, and participants resided in 25 or so US areas. Cohort assignment relied on participant-reported clinical history. This receptor was identified in a man between 45 and 60 years old who had recovered from COVID-19. The sequenced sample consisted of PBMCs or T cells enriched from blood (not recorded which). The chain is built from TRBV4-2 and TRBJ2-1; 7 bases align to TRBD2. The CDR3 nucleotides read TGTGCCAGCAGCCAAGGGACTAGCTACAATGAGCAGTTCTTC. Protein: CASSQGTSYNEQFF.